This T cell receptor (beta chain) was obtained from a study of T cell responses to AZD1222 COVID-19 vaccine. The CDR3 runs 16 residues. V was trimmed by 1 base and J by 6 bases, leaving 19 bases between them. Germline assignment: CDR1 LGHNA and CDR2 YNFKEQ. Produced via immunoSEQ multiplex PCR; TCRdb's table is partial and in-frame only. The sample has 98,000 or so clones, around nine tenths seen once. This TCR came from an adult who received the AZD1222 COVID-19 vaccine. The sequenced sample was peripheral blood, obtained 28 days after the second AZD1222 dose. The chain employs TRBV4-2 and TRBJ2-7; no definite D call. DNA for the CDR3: TGTGCCAGCAGCCAAGCTCCTATCCAGCTGGGCTCCGAGCAGTACTTC. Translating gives CASSQAPIQLGSEQYF.